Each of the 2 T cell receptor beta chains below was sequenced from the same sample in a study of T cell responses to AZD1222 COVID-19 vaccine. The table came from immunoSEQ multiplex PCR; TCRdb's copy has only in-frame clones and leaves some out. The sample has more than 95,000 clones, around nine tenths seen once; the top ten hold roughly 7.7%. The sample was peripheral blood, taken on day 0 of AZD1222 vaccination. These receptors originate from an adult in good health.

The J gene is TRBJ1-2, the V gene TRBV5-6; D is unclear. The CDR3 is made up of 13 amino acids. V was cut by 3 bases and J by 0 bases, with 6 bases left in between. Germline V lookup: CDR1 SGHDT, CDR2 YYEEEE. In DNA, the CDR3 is TGTGCCAGCAGCTCGACACCTAACTATGGCTACACCTTC. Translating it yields CASSSTPNYGYTF.

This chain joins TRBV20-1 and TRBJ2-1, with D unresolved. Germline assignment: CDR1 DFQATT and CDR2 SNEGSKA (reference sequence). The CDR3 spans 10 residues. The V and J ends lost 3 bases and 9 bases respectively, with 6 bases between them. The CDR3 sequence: CSASLSEQFF. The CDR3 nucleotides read TGCAGTGCTAGTCTGAGTGAGCAGTTCTTC.